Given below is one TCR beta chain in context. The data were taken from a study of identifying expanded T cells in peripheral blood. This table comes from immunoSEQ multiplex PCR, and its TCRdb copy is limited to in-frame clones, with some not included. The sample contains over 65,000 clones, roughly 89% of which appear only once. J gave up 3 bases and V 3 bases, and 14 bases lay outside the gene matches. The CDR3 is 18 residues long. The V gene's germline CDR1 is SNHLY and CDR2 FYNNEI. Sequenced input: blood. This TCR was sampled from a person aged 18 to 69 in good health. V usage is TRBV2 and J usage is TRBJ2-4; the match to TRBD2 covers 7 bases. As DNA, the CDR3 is TGTGCCAGCAGTGATGGGTCCGAGCGGGGTTGGGGCAAAAACATTCAGTACTTC. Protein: CASSDGSERGWGKNIQYF.